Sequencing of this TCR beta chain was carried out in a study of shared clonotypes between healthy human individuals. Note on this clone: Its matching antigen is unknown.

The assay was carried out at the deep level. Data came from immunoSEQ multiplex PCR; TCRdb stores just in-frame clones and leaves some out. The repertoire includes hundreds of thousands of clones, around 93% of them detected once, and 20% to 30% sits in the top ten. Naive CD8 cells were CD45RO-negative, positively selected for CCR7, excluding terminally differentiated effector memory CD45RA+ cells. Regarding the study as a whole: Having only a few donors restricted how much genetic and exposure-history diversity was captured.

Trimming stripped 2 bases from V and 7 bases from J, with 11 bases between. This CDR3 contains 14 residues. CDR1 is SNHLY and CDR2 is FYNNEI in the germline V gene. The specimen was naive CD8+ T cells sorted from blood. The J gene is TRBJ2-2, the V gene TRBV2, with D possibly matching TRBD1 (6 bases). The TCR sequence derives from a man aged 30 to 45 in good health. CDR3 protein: CASSERSGDGELFF. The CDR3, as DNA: TGTGCCAGCAGTGAAAGGTCAGGGGACGGGGAGCTGTTTTTT. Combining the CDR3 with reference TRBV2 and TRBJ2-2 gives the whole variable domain EPEVTQTPSHQVTQMGQEVILRCVPISNHLYFYWYRQILGQKVEFLVSFYNNEISEKSEIFDDQFSVERPDGSNFTLKIRSTKLEDSAMYFCASSERSGDGELFFGEGSRLTVL.